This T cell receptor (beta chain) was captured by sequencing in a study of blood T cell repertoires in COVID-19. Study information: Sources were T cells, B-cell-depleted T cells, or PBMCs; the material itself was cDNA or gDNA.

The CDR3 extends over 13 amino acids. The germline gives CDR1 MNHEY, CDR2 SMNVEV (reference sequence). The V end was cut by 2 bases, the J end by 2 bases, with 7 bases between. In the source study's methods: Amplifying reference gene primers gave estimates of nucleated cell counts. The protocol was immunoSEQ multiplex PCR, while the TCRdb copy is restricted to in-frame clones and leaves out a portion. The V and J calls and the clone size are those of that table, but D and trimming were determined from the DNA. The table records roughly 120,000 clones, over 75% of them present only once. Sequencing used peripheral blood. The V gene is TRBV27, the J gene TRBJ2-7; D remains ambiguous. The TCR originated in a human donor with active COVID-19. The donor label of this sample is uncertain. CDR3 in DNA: TGTGCCAGCAGTTTAGGGCCAGCCTACGAGCAGTACTTC. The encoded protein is CASSLGPAYEQYF.